This entry features one T cell receptor (beta chain) sequence. Its antigen is still unknown. Relative to the germline gene, one junction end is altered; a read error may explain this. In preparing bulk TCR libraries, previously described methods and listed TCR primers were used. One entry per CDR3 protein results from TCRdb running MiXCR on the PCR reads. The sample shows 100,000 or so distinct CDR3 sequences, approximately 40% of them seen only once. The CDR3 totals 15 residues. The germline CDR1 and CDR2 sequences are MNHEY and SMNVEV (reference sequence). The data belong to a study of molecular identifiers for immune sequencing clone quantification. At the level of the study: Within a replicate experiment, RNA obtained from either approximately 20,000 or 100,000 naive CD8 cells was divided into five aliquots, and four of those aliquots were then sequenced. Study-wide results and caveats: Naive cells had under 1% of molecules in clones above 20 RNA copies, effectors over 99%. Among some 1.1 million naive cells, spiked Jurkat TCR RNA from a single cell was reportedly detectable.

Sequencing was performed on naive CD8+ T cells from blood, with Jurkat cell RNA spiked in. Described subset: FACS-sorted CD8+CD4-CCR7+CD45RA+ naive T cells. The TCR sequence derives from a human donor in good health. Some libraries in this study had Jurkat cell RNA spiked in. This chain connects TRBV27 to TRBJ2-2, with 7 bases fitting TRBD2. The CDR3 bases are TGTGCCAGCAGCTACGGGGGGAGTGGGACCGGGGAGCAGATTTTT. Amino acid sequence: CASSYGGSGTGEQIF.